Sequencing of this T cell receptor (beta chain) was carried out in a study of blood T cell repertoires in COVID-19. Overall study context: Spain, Italy and the United States supplied samples that represented acute and convalescent COVID-19. T cells, B-cell-depleted T cells, or PBMCs supplied cDNA or gDNA.

Trimming took 5 bases from V and 0 from J, leaving 8 bases between them. This CDR3 contains 15 residues. Germline V gene data show CDR1 as SEHNR and CDR2 as FQNEAQ (reference sequence). As originally analysed: Reference gene primer amplification in the assay estimated nucleated cell counts. Data came from immunoSEQ multiplex PCR; TCRdb stores just in-frame clones and leaves some out. The DNA was the basis for D and trimming; V, J and clone size are from that table. Here the sample spans some 260,000 clones, under 90% being singletons. The chain is built from TRBV7-9 and TRBJ2-6; D possibly corresponds to TRBD1 (5 bases). The material sequenced was peripheral blood. This sequence was found in a woman in her late teens or twenties with acute or convalescent COVID-19. The chain's CDR3 is CASSPQGSGANVLTF. Here the CDR3 DNA reads TGTGCCAGCAGCCCGCAGGGCTCTGGGGCCAACGTCCTGACTTTC.